In this sample, the clone carrying this T cell receptor (beta chain) turned up many times. The antigen is undetermined. V dropped 3 bases and J dropped 7; count of bases not matched to a gene: 2. Germline V gene lookup returns CDR1 GTSNPN and CDR2 SVGIG (reference sequence). The CDR3 is 12 residues long. PCR amplification relied on 60 Vbeta primers (plus 13 Jbeta primers). The table came from immunoSEQ multiplex PCR; TCRdb's copy has only in-frame clones and leaves some out. The sample lists about 130,000 clones; roughly 63% were seen once. This record belongs to a study of cytomegalovirus exposure and HLA in healthy donors. Regarding the study as a whole: A later analysis linked a missense DCLRE1C variant to TCR beta V- and J-gene trimming.

Sequencing used PBMCs. V and J are TRBV30 and TRBJ2-2, with 7 bases fitting TRBD2. The clonotype originates from a man aged 30-40 years in good health and CMV-seropositive. The CDR3 loop is CAWSGGNGELFF. CDR3 DNA sequence: TGTGCCTGGAGCGGGGGGAACGGGGAGCTGTTTTTT.